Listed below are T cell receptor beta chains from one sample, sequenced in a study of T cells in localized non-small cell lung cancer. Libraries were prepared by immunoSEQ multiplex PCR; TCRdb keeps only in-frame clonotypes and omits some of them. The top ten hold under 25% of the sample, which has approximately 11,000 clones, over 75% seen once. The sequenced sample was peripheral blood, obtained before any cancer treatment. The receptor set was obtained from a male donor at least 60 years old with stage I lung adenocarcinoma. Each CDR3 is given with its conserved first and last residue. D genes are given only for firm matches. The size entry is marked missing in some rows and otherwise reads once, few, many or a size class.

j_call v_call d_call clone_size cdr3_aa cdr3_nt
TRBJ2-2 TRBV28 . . CASSLWSQVKTGELFF TGTGCCAGCAGTTTATGGAGTCAGGTGAAAACCGGGGAGCTGTTTTTT
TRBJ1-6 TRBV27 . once CASSLSRLSRSLHF TGTGCCAGCAGTTTATCCAGATTGAGTAGGTCCCTCCACTTT
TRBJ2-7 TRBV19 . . CASMEGSTYEQYF TGTGCCAGTATGGAGGGATCGACCTACGAGCAGTACTTC
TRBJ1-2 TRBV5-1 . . CASSRTDYGYTF TGCGCCAGCAGCAGGACAGACTATGGCTACACCTTC
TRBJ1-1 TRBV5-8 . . CASSSGFAEAFF TGTGCCAGCAGCTCAGGGTTCGCTGAAGCTTTCTTT
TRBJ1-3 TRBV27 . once CASSPPQGGTSGNTIYF TGTGCCAGCAGTCCCCCCCAGGGTGGGACCTCTGGAAACACCATATATTTT
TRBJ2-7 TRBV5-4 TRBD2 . CASSSRGGEYEQYF TGTGCCAGCAGTTCGCGGGGGGGCGAATACGAGCAGTACTTC
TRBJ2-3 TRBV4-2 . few CASSQGSEGGSTDTQYF TGTGCCAGCAGCCAAGGTTCCGAGGGGGGAAGCACAGATACGCAGTATTTT
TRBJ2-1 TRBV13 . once CASSFRAGGIEVRNEQFF TGTGCCAGCAGCTTCAGGGCCGGAGGGATAGAGGTGCGCAATGAGCAGTTCTTC
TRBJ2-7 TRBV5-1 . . CASSLRAGQLNSYEQYF TGCGCCAGCAGCTTGAGGGCTGGACAATTAAACTCCTACGAGCAGTACTTC
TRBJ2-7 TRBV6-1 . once CASSYLGPYEQYF TGTGCCAGCAGTTATTTGGGTCCCTACGAGCAGTACTTC
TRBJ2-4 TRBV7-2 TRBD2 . CASSSRTSGGIQYF TGTGCCAGCAGCTCCCGGACTAGCGGGGGGATTCAGTACTTC
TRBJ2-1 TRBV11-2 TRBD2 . CASSLGLAGVYDQYNEQFF TGTGCCAGCAGCTTAGGACTAGCGGGAGTCTATGACCAATACAATGAGCAGTTCTTC
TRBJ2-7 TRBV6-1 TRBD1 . CASRLDGQGVYEQYF TGTGCCAGCAGACTAGATGGACAGGGCGTCTACGAGCAGTACTTC
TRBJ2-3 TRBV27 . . CASSLRVGGYAQYF TGTGCCAGCAGTTTGAGAGTTGGTGGGTACGCGCAGTATTTT
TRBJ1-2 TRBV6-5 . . CASSYSESDYGYTF TGTGCCAGCAGTTACTCGGAGTCAGATTATGGCTACACCTTC
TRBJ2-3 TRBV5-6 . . CASSLSSVALTDTQYF TGTGCCAGCAGCTTGTCTAGCGTCGCCCTCACAGATACGCAGTATTTT
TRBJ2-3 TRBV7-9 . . CASSLRGSEFTDTQYF TGTGCCAGCAGCCTTCGGGGTAGCGAGTTCACAGATACGCAGTATTTT
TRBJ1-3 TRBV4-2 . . CASSPKPGFSGNTIYF TGTGCCAGCAGCCCGAAACCGGGATTCTCTGGAAACACCATATATTTT
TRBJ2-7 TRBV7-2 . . CASRPSQVAYEQYF TGTGCCAGCAGACCATCCCAGGTAGCCTACGAGCAGTACTTC
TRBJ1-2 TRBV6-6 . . CASSYLGANYGYTF TGTGCCAGCAGTTACTTGGGAGCTAACTATGGCTACACCTTC
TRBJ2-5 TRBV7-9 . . CASRGSGETQYF TGTGCCAGCAGGGGTTCAGGCGAGACCCAGTACTTC
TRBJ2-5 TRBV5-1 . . CASSRLGLLEETQYF TGCGCCAGTTCTCGGTTGGGACTTCTAGAAGAGACCCAGTACTTC
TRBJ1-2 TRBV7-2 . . CASRVLGGRGGYTF TGTGCCAGCAGGGTCCTCGGGGGGCGGGGAGGCTACACCTTC
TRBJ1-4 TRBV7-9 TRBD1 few CASSTTGTNEKLFF TGTGCCAGCAGTACGACAGGGACTAATGAAAAACTGTTTTTT
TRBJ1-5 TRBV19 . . CASTRTATSNQPHHF TGTGCCAGTACCCGGACAGCGACTAGCAATCAGCCCCATCATTTT
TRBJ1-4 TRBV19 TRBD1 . CASRQTGQNEKLFF TGTGCCAGTAGACAGACAGGGCAAAATGAAAAACTGTTTTTT
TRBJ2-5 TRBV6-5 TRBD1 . CASSYSIQSGGETQYF TGTGCCAGCAGTTACTCGATCCAGTCAGGGGGAGAGACCCAGTACTTC
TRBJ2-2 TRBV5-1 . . CASSSNRAGAGELFF TGCGCCAGCAGCTCTAACAGGGCCGGGGCCGGGGAGCTGTTTTTT
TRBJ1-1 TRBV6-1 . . CASSPQQGGNTEAFF TGTGCCAGCAGTCCACAACAGGGTGGGAACACTGAAGCTTTCTTT
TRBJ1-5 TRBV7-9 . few CASSLQDTSKPQHF TGTGCCAGCAGCTTGCAAGACACGTCGAAGCCCCAGCATTTT
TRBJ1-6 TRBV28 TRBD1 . CASSAGTGGFYNSPLHF TGTGCCAGCAGTGCCGGGACAGGGGGTTTCTATAATTCACCCCTCCACTTT
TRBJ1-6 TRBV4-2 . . CASSLREWTENSPLHF TGTGCCAGCAGCCTGCGAGAATGGACGGAGAATTCACCCCTCCACTTT
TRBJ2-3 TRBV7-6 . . CASSLGGEADTQYF TGTGCCAGCAGCTTGGGCGGGGAAGCAGATACGCAGTATTTT
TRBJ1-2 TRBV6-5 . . CASSNSGGYTF TGTGCCAGCAGTAACTCTGGCGGCTACACCTTC
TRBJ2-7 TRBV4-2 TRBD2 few CASSQGRERTAEQYF TGTGCCAGCAGCCAAGGGCGGGAGCGGACCGCCGAGCAGTACTTC
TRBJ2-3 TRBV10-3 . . CAISEVEGPDTQYF TGTGCCATCAGTGAGGTTGAAGGTCCAGATACGCAGTATTTT
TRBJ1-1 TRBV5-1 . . CASSLAGDTEAFF TGCGCCAGCAGCTTGGCTGGGGACACTGAAGCTTTCTTT
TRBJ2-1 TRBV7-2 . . CASSLERGHQFF TGTGCCAGCAGCTTAGAGAGGGGTCACCAGTTCTTC
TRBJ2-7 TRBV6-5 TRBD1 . CASSYSTGTGTNEQYF TGTGCCAGCAGTTACTCCACCGGGACAGGGACCAACGAGCAGTACTTC
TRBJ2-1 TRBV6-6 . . CASSPDSAYNEQFF TGTGCCAGCAGTCCGGACTCCGCCTACAATGAGCAGTTCTTC
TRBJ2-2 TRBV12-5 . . CASGPTINTGELFF TGTGCTAGTGGCCCGACAATAAACACCGGGGAGCTGTTTTTT
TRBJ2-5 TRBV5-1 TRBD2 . CASSLTSGQETQYF TGCGCCAGCAGCCTAACTAGCGGCCAAGAGACCCAGTACTTC
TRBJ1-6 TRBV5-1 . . CASSLGVSGSPLHF TGCGCCAGCAGCTTGGGGGTCAGTGGTTCACCCCTCCACTTT
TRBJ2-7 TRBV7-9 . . CASSPFQASYEQYF TGTGCCAGCAGCCCATTCCAGGCCTCCTACGAGCAGTACTTC
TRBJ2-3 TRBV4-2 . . CASSQDRGNTQYF TGTGCCAGCAGCCAAGATCGAGGGAATACGCAGTATTTT
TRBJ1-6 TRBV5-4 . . CASSLDFRGSQSPLHF TGTGCCAGCAGCTTGGATTTTCGGGGTTCACAGTCACCCCTCCACTTT
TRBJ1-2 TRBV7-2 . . CASRDRSNYGYTF TGTGCCAGCAGGGATCGGAGTAACTATGGCTACACCTTC
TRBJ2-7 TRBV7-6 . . CASSYRDFGYEQYF TGTGCCAGCAGCTACCGGGACTTCGGATACGAGCAGTACTTC
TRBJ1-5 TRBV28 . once CASRVGGSNQPQHF TGTGCCAGCAGGGTTGGTGGTAGCAATCAGCCCCAGCATTTT
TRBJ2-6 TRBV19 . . CASTLTGANVLTF TGTGCCAGTACCCTCACCGGGGCCAACGTCCTGACTTTC
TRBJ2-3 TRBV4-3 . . CASSQSAGYTDTQYF TGCGCCAGCAGCCAATCGGCGGGGTACACAGATACGCAGTATTTT